These T cell receptor beta chains were read from a single sample in a study of T cells in Graves' hyperthyroidism and ophthalmopathy. Via MiXCR, TCRdb re-called the multiplex PCR reads, giving one row per CDR3 protein. This table holds about 770,000 distinct CDR3 sequences, roughly a sixth found once. The sample consisted of blood. The receptors stem from a woman aged 45-60 years with Graves' hyperthyroidism that later progressed to Graves' ophthalmopathy. Each CDR3 is given with its conserved first and last residue. The D gene is left open where the match is weak. Size is stated for part of the rows, as once, few or many counts, or as a class when the clone is expanded.

d_gene,abundance,v_gene,j_gene,CDR3aa,CDR3nt
.,many,TRBV2,TRBJ2-2,CASGPLSEELFF,TGTGCCAGCGGTCCTCTCAGCGAGGAGCTGTTTTTT
TRBD1,many,TRBV2,TRBJ1-1,CASIRQGVYTEAFF,TGTGCCAGCATTAGACAGGGGGTTTACACTGAAGCTTTCTTT
TRBD2,many,TRBV11-3,TRBJ2-1,CASSPGTSGEQFF,TGTGCCAGCAGCCCCGGGACTAGCGGTGAGCAGTTCTTC
.,few,TRBV19,TRBJ1-2,CASSTAGSYGYTF,TGTGCCAGTAGTACGGCCGGGAGCTATGGCTACACCTTC
TRBD1,.,TRBV12-3/TRBV12-4,TRBJ1-5,CASREPGQAQPQHF,TGTGCCAGCAGAGAACCGGGACAGGCTCAGCCCCAGCATTTT
.,.,TRBV5-1,TRBJ1-1,CASSLAVTGNTEAFF,TGCGCCAGCAGCTTGGCCGTGACAGGCAATACTGAAGCTTTCTTT
.,.,TRBV10-3,TRBJ1-5,CAIKGPGSNQPQHF,TGTGCCATCAAGGGGCCGGGTAGCAATCAGCCCCAGCATTTT
.,few,TRBV10-3,TRBJ1-6,CAIRGGAAGSSYNSPLHF,TGTGCCATCAGAGGGGGGGCCGCCGGGAGCTCCTATAATTCACCCCTCCACTTT
TRBD1,many,TRBV3-1,TRBJ1-1,CASSPAAGQKVNTEAFF,TGTGCCAGCAGCCCCGCCGCGGGACAGAAAGTTAACACTGAAGCTTTCTTT
.,.,TRBV29-1,TRBJ1-3,CSVGRADSGNTIYF,TGCAGCGTTGGACGGGCCGACTCTGGAAACACCATATATTTT
.,.,TRBV20-1,TRBJ2-3,CSAIHGGYSTDTQYF,TGCAGTGCTATTCATGGCGGTTATAGCACAGATACGCAGTATTTT
.,many,TRBV3-1,TRBJ2-1,CASSLRRGGATYNEQFF,TGTGCCAGCAGCCTCCGGCGAGGCGGGGCTACTTACAATGAGCAGTTCTTC
TRBD1,.,TRBV6-1,TRBJ1-6,CASSGTGGHFSNSPPHF,TGTGCCAGCAGCGGGACAGGGGGACATTTTTCGAATTCACCCCCCCACTTT
.,few,TRBV5-1,TRBJ2-7,CASSKGLGLDEQYF,TGCGCCAGCAGCAAGGGACTCGGGTTGGACGAGCAGTACTTC
TRBD1,.,TRBV6-1,TRBJ2-2,CASTDPGTGVPGELFF,TGTGCCAGCACCGATCCCGGGACAGGTGTTCCCGGGGAGCTGTTTTTT
.,.,TRBV6-1,TRBJ1-4,CASSRLRDTGNEKLFF,TGTGCCAGCAGCCGTCTACGGGACACTGGAAATGAAAAACTGTTTTTT
.,many,TRBV2,TRBJ2-7,CASSEWPDPSYEQYF,TGTGCCAGCAGTGAATGGCCAGACCCCTCCTACGAGCAGTACTTC
TRBD1,many,TRBV12-5,TRBJ1-2,CASGMRTGASNYGYTF,TGTGCTAGTGGCATGCGGACAGGGGCCTCTAACTATGGCTACACCTTC
.,many,TRBV18,TRBJ1-5,CASSPGDFSNQPQHF,TGTGCCAGCTCACCAGGGGATTTTAGCAATCAGCCCCAGCATTTT
.,few,TRBV7-6,TRBJ2-5,CASSLMADLETQYF,TGTGCCAGCAGCCTAATGGCAGACCTAGAGACCCAGTACTTC
.,.,TRBV5-1,TRBJ2-7,CASSFAPGLYEQYF,TGCGCCAGCAGCTTTGCACCGGGACTTTACGAGCAGTACTTC
.,many,TRBV5-6,TRBJ2-5,CASSWSGTAGETQYF,TGTGCCAGCAGCTGGTCTGGGACAGCGGGGGAGACCCAGTACTTC
.,once,TRBV7-9,TRBJ2-5,CASSFDRSETQYF,TGTGCCAGCAGCTTTGACAGGTCAGAGACCCAGTACTTC
.,many,TRBV3-1,TRBJ1-2,CASSQDLVNYGYTF,TGTGCCAGCAGCCAAGATCTGGTCAACTATGGCTACACCTTC
.,few,TRBV20-1,TRBJ1-2,CSALSYGYTF,TGCAGTGCTTTGTCCTATGGCTACACCTTC
TRBD1,.,TRBV2,TRBJ2-1,CASSRDRVEQFF,TGTGCCAGCAGCCGAGACAGGGTTGAGCAGTTCTTC
.,many,TRBV5-1,TRBJ1-5,CASSLEGAEPQHF,TGCGCCAGCAGCTTGGAAGGCGCGGAGCCCCAGCATTTT
.,.,TRBV19,TRBJ1-1,CASSIVQAKEAFF,TGTGCCAGTAGTATCGTACAGGCCAAGGAAGCTTTCTTT
.,.,TRBV29-1,TRBJ1-1,CSSTPGGMNTEAFF,TGCAGCTCAACCCCCGGGGGAATGAACACTGAAGCTTTCTTT
.,many,TRBV5-8,TRBJ1-2,CASSLVGVGGYTF,TGTGCCAGCAGCTTGGTCGGGGTTGGCGGCTACACCTTC
.,few,TRBV25-1,TRBJ2-1,CASSELGGKYNEQFF,TGTGCCAGCAGTGAATTGGGGGGCAAGTACAATGAGCAGTTCTTC
.,.,TRBV12-3/TRBV12-4,TRBJ1-5,CASSSGGRVQPQHF,TGTGCCAGCAGCAGCGGCGGCAGGGTTCAGCCCCAGCATTTT